These 27 T cell receptor beta chains share one sample of origin, sequenced in a study of long-term antiretroviral therapy in people with HIV. Run at survey level, the immunoSEQ assay was version v3.0. Method: immunoSEQ multiplex PCR; TCRdb's copy keeps in-frame clones and lacks some. The data show 25,000 to 35,000 clones, 85% to 95% seen once. Sequencing was performed on unsorted PBMCs, taken 5.3 years after starting antiretroviral therapy. These receptors were collected from a man aged 45 to 65 with HIV.

V and J are TRBV5-1 and TRBJ1-1; D gene ambiguous. Germline V lookup: CDR1 SGHRS, CDR2 YFSETQ. The CDR3 loop spans 14 amino acids. The germline V and J ends were trimmed by 0 bases and 1 base, with 7 bases remaining between them. The CDR3 sequence: CASSLGPANTEAFF. The CDR3 region has the DNA TGCGCCAGCAGCTTGGGCCCGGCGAACACTGAAGCTTTCTTT.

A word on this clone: One junction end disagrees with the germline gene, perhaps due to a read error. The chain uses TRBV5-1 and TRBJ2-1; 12 positions match TRBD1. CDR1 and CDR2 from the germline V gene are SGHRS and YFSETQ. The CDR3 totals 14 residues. CDR3 sequence: CASSLGQGANEQFF. The CDR3 DNA follows: TGCGCCAGCAGTTTGGGACAGGGGGCCAATGAGCAGTTCTTC.

This chain connects TRBV5-1 to TRBJ1-1; D is unresolved. Between the trimmed V and J ends, which lost 4 bases and 1 base, there was a span of 14 bases. Germline CDR1 reads SGHRS; CDR2 reads YFSETQ. This CDR3 has 15 residues. The CDR3 nucleotides read TGCGCCAGCAGCCCCGGAAGAGACGGGAACACTGAAGCTTTCTTT. It specifies CASSPGRDGNTEAFF.

This chain connects TRBV20-1 to TRBJ1-2, with TRBD1 as a possible D gene (5 bases). The CDR3 runs to 11 residues. Per germline, CDR1 DFQATT and CDR2 SNEGSKA (reference sequence). V lost 0 bases to trimming and J lost 14 bases, with 13 bases between them. The CDR3 is CSARDRGSGTF. In DNA form, the CDR3 reads TGCAGTGCTAGAGATCGGGGGTCTGGGACCTTC.

The rearrangement joins TRBV6-5 to TRBJ1-4; TRBD1 agrees at 9 bases. CDR3 length: 13 residues. V shed 8 bases, J shed 6 bases, and the junction held 4 bases outside the gene matches. Germline assignment: CDR1 MNHEY and CDR2 SVGAGI. CDR3 region: CASRRTGDEKLFF. DNA for the CDR3: TGTGCCAGCCGGAGGACAGGGGATGAAAAACTGTTTTTT.

The chain links TRBV19 to TRBJ2-1, with TRBD2 identical over 13 bases. The germline V gene has CDR1 LNHDA and CDR2 SQIVND (reference sequence). The CDR3 loop spans 17 amino acids. The trim removed 1 base at V and 8 bases at J, leaving 8 bases unmatched. The CDR3, as DNA: TGTGCCAGTAGTATAGTCCCGACTAGCGGGGGGAAGGATGAGCAGTTCTTC. Its translation is CASSIVPTSGGKDEQFF.

V and J are TRBV6-6 and TRBJ2-7; TRBD1 aligns across 9 bases. After removal of 6 bases from V and 5 bases from J, the junction contained 5 bases not matched to a gene. Germline loops: CDR1 MNHNY, CDR2 SVGAGI (reference sequence). The CDR3 runs 13 residues. The CDR3 bases are TGTGCCAGCAGCGACAGGGGGGTAGACGAGCAGTACTTC. Protein sequence: CASSDRGVDEQYF.

The chain recombines TRBV19 with TRBJ1-6, with TRBD1 matching over 8 bases. Germline V lookup: CDR1 LNHDA, CDR2 SQIVND (reference sequence). Trimming cost V 5 bases and J 10 bases; bases outside gene matches: 13. CDR3 length: 16 amino acids. The CDR3 region has the DNA TGTGCCAGTAGTCTAAGACTCGGACAGGGCGGCTCACCCCTCCACTTT. Translating gives CASSLRLGQGGSPLHF.

This clone came up once. The chain uses TRBV5-1 and TRBJ2-7, with D uncertain. There are 13 residues in the CDR3. Germline CDR1 SGHRS, CDR2 YFSETQ. V lost 0 bases, J lost 5 bases, and 9 bases lay in between. The CDR3 region has the DNA TGCGCCAGCAGCTTGGAGCCGGGTGACGAGCAGTACTTC. It specifies CASSLEPGDEQYF.

This clone is a singleton in its sample. This chain uses TRBV6-1 with TRBJ1-5; no reliable D call. The germline V and J ends were trimmed by 2 bases and 6 bases, with 17 bases remaining between them. The CDR3 totals 16 residues. Germline V lookup: CDR1 MNHNS, CDR2 SASEGT. CDR3 DNA: TGTGCCAGCAGTGAACTAGGATTAGGGTCGGGTCAGCCCCAGCATTTT. Its protein product is CASSELGLGSGQPQHF.

This clone came up once. V usage is TRBV7-2 and J usage is TRBJ2-3; 8 bases are a match to TRBD2. Germline loops: CDR1 SGHTA, CDR2 FQGNSA. V shed 3 bases and J 6 bases; nucleotides not matched to a gene: 11. This CDR3 has 16 amino acids. The CDR3 here is CASSFGGGTPPDTQYF. CDR3 nucleotide sequence: TGTGCCAGCAGCTTTGGCGGGGGGACACCTCCCGATACGCAGTATTTT.

The V and J genes are TRBV5-6 and TRBJ2-7; D might be TRBD1 (8 bases). The CDR3 covers 14 residues. V shed 4 bases and J shed 2 bases, with 13 bases lying between them. Germline CDR1 SGHDT, CDR2 YYEEEE. The CDR3 coding sequence is TGTGCCAGCAGCCCACAGGGGGGGACCTACGAGCAGTACTTC. Amino acids: CASSPQGGTYEQYF. The variable domain in full, with the rest retrieved from reference TRBV5-6 and TRBJ2-7, is DAGVTQSPTHLIKTRGQQVTLRCSPKSGHDTVSWYQQALGQGPQFIFQYYEEEERQRGNFPDRFSGHQFPNYSSELNVNALLLGDSALYLCASSPQGGTYEQYFGPGTRLTVT.

The CDR3 DNA reads TGTGCCAGCAGCTTGGGGGGGCTAGCGGTAGATAACACCGGGGAGCTGTTTTTT. Protein product: CASSLGGLAVDNTGELFF. The chain uses TRBV5-8 and TRBJ2-2, with D possibly being TRBD2 (7 bases). Germline V gene lookup returns CDR1 SGHTS and CDR2 YDEGEE. V was trimmed by 0 bases and J by 2 bases, leaving 17 bases between them. The length of the CDR3 is 18 residues.

The V gene is TRBV5-1, the J gene TRBJ2-3, with 9 nucleotides matching TRBD2. Germline CDR1 reads SGHRS; CDR2 reads YFSETQ. The V gene end was trimmed by 0 bases and the J gene end by 1 base; junction bases not matched to a gene: 0. The CDR3 length is 15 residues. The CDR3 DNA is TGCGCCAGCAGCTTGGGGACTAGCGGCACAGATACGCAGTATTTT. Protein: CASSLGTSGTDTQYF.

This chain uses TRBV28 with TRBJ1-2; a possible D gene is TRBD1 (5 bases). Germline V gene data show CDR1 as MDHEN and CDR2 as SYDVKM. Trimming took off 4 bases at V and 10 bases at J, with 10 bases between the two ends. The CDR3 covers 11 residues. CDR3 bases: TGTGCCAGCAGTTATGGGGGAGACTACACCTTC. It codes for CASSYGGDYTF.

In DNA form, the CDR3 reads TGTGCCAGCAGCGCCGGACTAGCGGGGACTTCTTTCACAGATACGCAGTATTTT. Its protein product is CASSAGLAGTSFTDTQYF. The V and J genes are TRBV9 and TRBJ2-3, with TRBD2 matching 12 bases. V dropped 3 bases and J dropped 2; count of bases not matched to a gene: 10. This CDR3 contains 18 residues. CDR1 is SGDLS and CDR2 is YYNGEE in the germline V gene.

The chain employs TRBV6-4 and TRBJ2-4; D unresolved. Trimming removed 3 bases from V and 0 bases from J, with 12 bases in between. CDR3 length: 16 residues. Germline V gene lookup returns CDR1 MRHNA and CDR2 SNTAGT. Here the CDR3 reads CASSDCSELAKNIQYF. For the CDR3, the DNA is TGTGCCAGCAGTGATTGCAGCGAATTAGCCAAAAACATTCAGTACTTC.

V usage is TRBV5-5 and J usage is TRBJ2-7; D call uncertain. The CDR3 sequence is 12 residues long. The germline V gene encodes CDR1 SGHKS and CDR2 YYEKEE (reference sequence). Between the trimmed V and J ends, which lost 3 bases and 6 bases, there was a span of 10 bases. CDR3 in DNA: TGTGCCAGCAGCTCCCCTGGTTCCGAGCAGTACTTC. Translating gives CASSSPGSEQYF.

The V call is TRBV29-1, the J call TRBJ1-4, with 9 bases that match TRBD1. The junction had 7 bases not matched to a gene; V was cut back by 6 bases and J by 8 bases. The CDR3 totals 13 residues. Germline CDR1 SQVTM, CDR2 ANQGSEA. CDR3 nucleotides: TGCAGCGTACCCGGGACAGGGAACGAAAAACTGTTTTTT. This encodes CSVPGTGNEKLFF.

The V and J genes are TRBV4-1 and TRBJ2-1; no clear D. The germline V and J ends were trimmed by 0 bases and 10 bases, with 10 bases remaining between them. The V gene's germline CDR1 is MGHRA and CDR2 YSYEKL. The CDR3 length is 13 residues. The CDR3 DNA sequence: TGCGCCAGCAGCCAAGATCCCGTTTGGGAGCAGTTCTTC. Amino acid sequence: CASSQDPVWEQFF.

The chain recombines TRBV6-1 with TRBJ1-3, with a weak D call TRBD1 (5 bases). From germline, CDR1 is MNHNS and CDR2 SASEGT. This CDR3 comprises 13 residues. The V gene lost 6 bases and the J gene lost 1 base, with 7 bases spanning the gap. This CDR3 reads CASRGPSGNTIYF. The CDR3 DNA sequence: TGTGCCAGCAGGGGACCTTCTGGAAACACCATATATTTT.

V gene TRBV19 combines with J gene TRBJ2-7; D is perhaps TRBD1 (6 bases). The V and J ends lost 9 bases and 3 bases respectively, with 18 bases between them. The germline gives CDR1 LNHDA, CDR2 SQIVND (reference sequence). The CDR3 extends over 14 amino acids. CDR3 DNA: TGTGCCAGCTCCCCCCTTCTACAGGGCTACGAGCAGTACTTC. Translated, it gives CASSPLLQGYEQYF.

DNA for the CDR3: TGCGCCAGCAGCGCCCAGGGTGTAGATCGGGGCACAGATACGCAGTATTTT. It codes for CASSAQGVDRGTDTQYF. The J gene is TRBJ2-3, the V gene TRBV5-1, with D tentatively TRBD1 (5 bases). Germline V lookup: CDR1 SGHRS, CDR2 YFSETQ. The V end lost 4 bases, the J end lost 1 base, and 19 bases lay between the germline ends. The CDR3 is 17 amino acids. The whole variable domain, filled in from reference TRBV5-1 and TRBJ2-3, reads KAGVTQTPRYLIKTRGQQVTLSCSPISGHRSVSWYQQTPGQGLQFLFEYFSETQRNKGNFPGRFSGRQFSNSRSEMNVSTLELGDSALYLCASSAQGVDRGTDTQYFGPGTRLTVL.

The rearrangement joins TRBV7-3 to TRBJ2-3; no reliable D call. CDR3 size: 15 residues. V was cut by 0 bases and J by 3 bases, with 10 bases left in between. Germline-derived CDR1 and CDR2 are SGHTA and FQGTGA. CDR3 protein: CASSLTSGVTDTQYF. DNA for the CDR3: TGTGCCAGCAGCTTAACGTCGGGTGTGACAGATACGCAGTATTTT.

This chain joins TRBV19 and TRBJ1-1, with D unresolved. V was pared by 1 base and J by 1 base, with 10 bases between. Germline V gives CDR1 LNHDA, CDR2 SQIVND (reference sequence). The CDR3 is 15 residues long. The DNA of the CDR3 is TGTGCCAGTAGTATAGGGATCAACACGAACACTGAAGCTTTCTTT. Protein sequence: CASSIGINTNTEAFF.

The J gene is TRBJ1-6, the V gene TRBV27; D is unresolved. The germline V gene encodes CDR1 MNHEY and CDR2 SMNVEV (reference sequence). Trimming took off 5 bases at V and 8 bases at J, with 13 bases between the two ends. The CDR3 runs 14 residues. Written as DNA, the CDR3 is TGTGCCAGCAGTCGCAAGGGAGGAGATTCACCCCTCCACTTT. Amino acid sequence: CASSRKGGDSPLHF.

The chain is built from TRBV6-5 and TRBJ2-1, with TRBD2 matching 10 bases. The CDR3 has 15 residues. Germline V CDR1 and CDR2: MNHEY, SVGAGI. J lost 10 bases, V lost 8 bases, and 14 bases had no gene match. This CDR3 reads CASGGGAGGAQEQFF. The DNA of the CDR3 is TGTGCCAGCGGCGGGGGAGCGGGGGGGGCCCAGGAGCAGTTCTTC.